A single sample is the source of the 5 T cell receptor beta chains below, sequenced in a study of response to subunit inactivated influenza vaccine. TCRdb reprocessed the RT-PCR reads via MiXCR and lists one record per CDR3 protein. The data show about 480,000 distinct CDR3 sequences, 13% seen once. The sample in question was PBMCs from blood, obtained more than 35 days after vaccination. These receptors were taken from a man aged 50-59 years who received an inactivated influenza vaccine.

This clonotype was counted between two and nine times. The chain uses TRBV5-1 and TRBJ1-1; possible D gene TRBD1, 5 bases. The CDR3 consists of 15 residues. With 5 bases removed from V and 5 bases from J, the gap between germline ends came to 19 bases. The germline gives CDR1 SGHRS, CDR2 YFSETQ. The CDR3 coding sequence is TGCGCCAGCAGTCTTCTGACGGCCCGGGGGACTGAAGCTTTCTTT. As protein: CASSLLTARGTEAFF.

This clonotype was recorded a few times. The chain couples TRBV27 to TRBJ2-7; 8 bases match TRBD1. Trimming cost V 3 bases and J 6 bases; bases outside gene matches: 13. The length of the CDR3 is 16 residues. Germline-derived CDR1 and CDR2 are MNHEY and SMNVEV (reference sequence). The CDR3 coding sequence is TGTGCCAGCAGTTTCGTAGGCGTGCAGGGGGCGGGCGAGCAGTACTTC. Translating gives CASSFVGVQGAGEQYF.

There are a few counts of this clonotype. The rearrangement links TRBV20-1 to TRBJ1-6; a weak D match, TRBD1 (6 bases). Germline CDR1 and CDR2: DFQATT and SNEGSKA (reference sequence). The CDR3 extends over 14 amino acids. Trimming cost V 0 bases and J 9 bases, with 12 bases left between them. This chain's CDR3 is CSARDRQGSSPLHF. The CDR3 DNA reads as TGCAGTGCTAGAGATCGGCAGGGGTCTTCACCCCTCCACTTT.

This clonotype showed up just a few times. This rearrangement joins TRBV7-9 to TRBJ2-1, with D possibly matching TRBD2 (5 bases). CDR3 size: 12 residues. The germline V and J ends were trimmed by 8 bases and 7 bases, with 12 bases remaining between them. Germline V lookup: CDR1 SEHNR, CDR2 FQNEAQ (reference sequence). The CDR3 here is CASQEEENEQFF. CDR3 DNA: TGTGCCAGCCAAGAGGAGGAAAATGAGCAGTTCTTC.

The chain links TRBV6-2 or TRBV6-3 to TRBJ2-5; no definite D call. Trimming stripped 2 bases from V and 7 bases from J, with 11 bases between. Germline CDR1 MNHEY, CDR2 SVGEGT. This CDR3 spans 13 amino acids. The CDR3 DNA is TGTGCCAGCAGTTACGACACCGACGTGACCCAGTACTTC. Encoded protein: CASSYDTDVTQYF.